The 25 T cell receptor beta chains below all came from one sample that was sequenced in a study of regulatory T cells in long-lasting Graves disease. Both iRepertoire HTBI primers and Arm-PCR of CDR3 regions were used to build the TCR beta libraries. TCRdb processed the multiplex PCR reads anew with MiXCR; each CDR3 protein has one entry. The sample records about 500,000 distinct CDR3 sequences, 12% being singletons. As to time point: newly diagnosed GD, antithyroid drugs for less than 3 months. The TCR library was prepared using RNA isolated from PBMCs. These data also formed part of another study, on T cells in Graves' hyperthyroidism and ophthalmopathy.

The sample consisted of peripheral blood mononuclear cells (PBMCs), taken at new diagnosis, from a patient treated with antithyroid drugs. These receptors were taken from a young woman with Graves disease.

This clonotype was detected a few times. The chain is built from TRBV9 and TRBJ2-1; no reliable D call. Germline CDR1 SGDLS, CDR2 YYNGEE. Trimming removed 3 bases from V and 2 bases from J, with 9 bases in between. The CDR3 consists of 14 residues. The CDR3 loop reads CASSASVPYNEQFF. CDR3 nucleotides: TGTGCCAGCAGCGCCTCCGTACCCTACAATGAGCAGTTCTTC.

This clonotype was detected ten times or more. V is TRBV6-1 and J is TRBJ2-7, with a possible D match to TRBD1 (6 bases). CDR1 and CDR2 from the germline V gene are MNHNS and SASEGT. The length of the CDR3 is 13 residues. CDR3 sequence (DNA): TGTGTCACAGCAGGGGTGCTCTATGACGAGCAGTACTTC. Its translation is CVTAGVLYDEQYF.

The V gene is TRBV6-1, the J gene TRBJ1-1, with D possibly matching TRBD1 (5 bases). V was shortened by 6 bases and J by 5 bases, with 16 bases between the two germline ends. This CDR3 contains 14 residues. Germline V CDR1 and CDR2: MNHNS, SASEGT. CDR3 DNA: TGTGCCAGCAGACCAGGGACGGCAAGGACTGAAGCTTTCTTT. Translating gives CASRPGTARTEAFF.

This clonotype was found many times. J is TRBJ1-1 and V is TRBV6-2 or TRBV6-3, with a tentative D call TRBD1 (6 bases). The length of the CDR3 is 14 residues. Germline V gene lookup returns CDR1 MNHEY and CDR2 SVGEGT. The germline V and J ends were trimmed by 6 bases and 6 bases, with 17 bases remaining between them. The CDR3: CASSQLTGVPEAFF. The CDR3 DNA follows: TGTGCCAGCAGCCAGCTGACAGGCGTCCCTGAAGCTTTCTTT.

The J gene is TRBJ2-3, the V gene TRBV2; 11 positions agree with TRBD2. Germline lookup yields CDR1 SNHLY and CDR2 FYNNEI. V gave up 5 bases and J gave up 4 bases; unmatched junction bases: 5. The CDR3 contains 15 residues. CDR3 loop: CASSFTSGSADTQYF. In DNA, the CDR3 is TGTGCCAGCAGTTTCACTAGCGGGAGTGCAGATACGCAGTATTTT.

This clonotype came up many times. This chain uses TRBV29-1 with TRBJ2-1; 8 nucleotides match TRBD2. Germline-derived CDR1 and CDR2 are SQVTM and ANQGSEA. Trimming took 3 bases from V and 15 from J; bases not matched to a gene: 4. The length of the CDR3 is 10 residues. CDR3 residues: CSVDVAGLFF. The CDR3 coding sequence is TGCAGCGTTGATGTAGCGGGACTGTTCTTC.

The sample holds a few counts of this clonotype. CDR3 in amino acids: CASRGLEGTQYF. In nucleotides, the CDR3 is TGTGCCAGCAGAGGCCTGGAGGGGACCCAGTACTTC. The chain links TRBV6-1 to TRBJ2-3; a possible D gene is TRBD2 (6 bases). The J call may be faulty, since TRBJ2-5 better matches the DNA end. This CDR3 spans 12 amino acids. CDR1 MNHNS and CDR2 SASEGT come from the germline V gene.

V is TRBV6-1 and J is TRBJ2-2, with a weak D call TRBD1 (5 bases). Germline assignment: CDR1 MNHNS and CDR2 SASEGT. CDR3 size: 15 residues. The V gene lost 8 bases and the J gene lost 0 bases, with 13 bases spanning the gap. DNA of the CDR3: TGTGCCAGCGGGGTGACAGTGGCGAACACCGGGGAGCTGTTTTTT. This codes for CASGVTVANTGELFF.

The sample holds a few counts of this clonotype. V is TRBV19 and J is TRBJ2-3, with D uncertain. V was cut by 6 bases and J by 0 bases, with 13 bases left in between. CDR1 and CDR2 (germline): LNHDA, SQIVND (reference sequence). The CDR3 runs 15 residues. In DNA, the CDR3 is TGTGCCAGTAGCGCTTTCGCGGCTAGCACAGATACGCAGTATTTT. Translated: CASSAFAASTDTQYF.

Note on this clonotype: A read error may explain this, as a much larger clone is one base away. This CDR3 fails to terminate in the conserved phenylalanine or tryptophan, so it likely reflects a read error. The rearrangement joins TRBV20-1 to TRBJ1-2, with D unclear. The V gene lost 3 bases and the J gene lost 5 bases, with 10 bases spanning the gap. Germline assignment: CDR1 DFQATT and CDR2 SNEGSKA (reference sequence). The CDR3 loop spans 12 amino acids. CDR3 in DNA: TGCAGTGCTAGGTGGGATGGTTATGGCTACACCCTC. The encoded protein is CSARWDGYGYTL.

Many counts were recorded for this clonotype. The rearrangement links TRBV18 to TRBJ1-2; 8 bases align to TRBD1. Germline lookup yields CDR1 KGHSH and CDR2 LQKENI. The CDR3 spans 13 residues. J was trimmed by 3 bases and V by 8 bases; bases with no gene match: 5. The CDR3 spells CASSPQGDYGYTF. The CDR3 DNA is TGTGCCAGCAGTCCACAGGGGGACTATGGCTACACCTTC.

This clonotype was seen a handful of times. A read error may explain this, as a much larger clone is one base away. The genes are TRBV6-1 and TRBJ1-4, with a possible D match to TRBD1 (5 bases). Trimming left V 6 bases short and J 6 bases short, with 20 bases between. CDR3 length: 16 amino acids. In germline, CDR1 is MNHNS, CDR2 SASEGT. The CDR3, as DNA: TGTGCCAGCAGACTCGCCGGGCGGCAGGGTTATGAAAAACTGTTTTTT. Its protein product is CASRLAGRQGYEKLFF.

In its sample, this clonotype was seen many times. Germline is not matched at one junction end, which may reflect a read error. This chain joins TRBV20-1 and TRBJ2-5; the match to TRBD1 covers 9 bases. CDR3 length equals 14 residues. From germline, CDR1 is DFQATT and CDR2 SNEGSKA (reference sequence). The CDR3 coding sequence is TGCAGTACTAGAGTGGGGACAGGGCAAGAGACCCAGTACTTC. It encodes CSTRVGTGQETQYF.

On this clonotype: Being one base from a much bigger clone, this may be a read error. The rearrangement uses TRBV2 and TRBJ2-7; weak D call: TRBD1 (5 bases). The germline gives CDR1 SNHLY, CDR2 FYNNEI. Trimming took 5 bases from V and 5 from J, leaving 19 bases between them. The CDR3 has 15 residues. The CDR3 bases are TGTGCCAGCAGTCAAGGGGCAGGGCATTCCCACGAGCAGTACTTC. This gives the protein CASSQGAGHSHEQYF.

This clonotype was detected ten times or more. A read error may account for a junction end that differs from germline. The genes are TRBV12-3 or TRBV12-4 and TRBJ1-3; D remains ambiguous. This CDR3 is built from 15 residues. The DNA for the CDR3 is TGTGCCAGCAGTTTTGCAGTCACCCCTGGGAACACCATATATTTT. This gives the protein CASSFAVTPGNTIYF.

A word on this clonotype: A far larger clone is one nucleotide away, so this likely arose from a read error. V usage is TRBV27 and J usage is TRBJ2-3; D is unresolved. The V end was cut by 6 bases, the J end by 4 bases, with 5 bases between. Germline V lookup: CDR1 MNHEY, CDR2 SMNVEV (reference sequence). This CDR3 is built from 11 residues. This chain's CDR3 is CASSPPDTQYF. The DNA for the CDR3 is TGTGCCAGCAGCCCCCCAGATACGCAGTATTTT.

This clonotype was observed many times. This sequence joins TRBV6-1 and TRBJ2-4; perhaps TRBD2 as D (5 bases). The germline V and J ends were trimmed by 6 bases and 1 base, with 13 bases remaining between them. Germline V gives CDR1 MNHNS, CDR2 SASEGT. This CDR3 is 15 amino acids long. The CDR3 DNA is TGTGCCAGCAGGAGGGTCGCCTTTGCCAAAAACATTCAGTACTTC. It codes for CASRRVAFAKNIQYF.

V is TRBV10-2 and J is TRBJ2-3; the match to TRBD2 covers 9 bases. The CDR3 extends over 13 amino acids. Trimming removed 6 bases from V and 6 bases from J; junction bases left unmatched: 4. Germline lookup yields CDR1 WSHSY and CDR2 SAAADI. The CDR3 loop reads CASRRLADDTQYF. The CDR3 DNA follows: TGCGCCAGCAGGAGACTAGCGGACGATACGCAGTATTTT.

CDR3 in DNA: TGCGCCAGCAGCCAAGACCCCAGTGGCTACACCTTC. Translated: CASSQDPSGYTF. V and J are TRBV4-1 and TRBJ1-2; D gene uncertain. The CDR3 is 12 residues long. Germline V gene data show CDR1 as MGHRA and CDR2 as YSYEKL. Trimming left V 0 bases short and J 7 bases short, with 6 bases between.

This clonotype occurred many times. The gene calls are TRBV7-2 and TRBJ2-5; 10 bases agree with TRBD2. The V and J ends lost 7 bases and 6 bases, in that order; junction bases with no gene match: 14. Germline CDR1 and CDR2: SGHTA and FQGNSA. The CDR3 loop spans 16 amino acids. In DNA form, the CDR3 reads TGTGCCAGCACCAAAAGTCTAGCGGGAGTTGGAAAGACCCAGTACTTC. It is translated as CASTKSLAGVGKTQYF.

The table lists this clonotype with many counts. This chain joins TRBV28 and TRBJ1-6, with D tentatively TRBD1 (6 bases). The V end was cut by 6 bases, the J end by 6 bases, with 27 bases between. Germline CDR1 is MDHEN and CDR2 is SYDVKM. The CDR3 extends over 19 amino acids. The CDR3 bases are TGTGCCAGCAGCGGAAAGGGTGGGGGGGGCTTTATGATTAATTCACCCCTCCACTTT. Translation gives CASSGKGGGGFMINSPLHF.

This clonotype was counted only a few times. J is TRBJ1-2 and V is TRBV29-1, with D uncertain. Germline values: CDR1 SQVTM, CDR2 ANQGSEA. Trimming stripped 5 bases from V and 7 bases from J, with 5 bases between. This CDR3 has 9 amino acids. Here the CDR3 reads CSVSCGYTF. CDR3 nucleotides: TGCAGCGTTTCATGTGGCTACACCTTC.

This clonotype has a count of ten or more. The rearrangement links TRBV7-9 to TRBJ2-6; D unclear. Per the germline V gene, CDR1 is SEHNR and CDR2 is FQNEAQ (reference sequence). The V end was cut by 10 bases, the J end by 2 bases, with 12 bases between. The CDR3 is made up of 14 amino acids. The CDR3 bases are TGTGCCACTATACCGAGTACTGGGGCCAACGTCCTGACTTTC. Its protein product is CATIPSTGANVLTF.

This chain uses TRBV24-1 with TRBJ1-2, with 9 nucleotides matching TRBD1. V shed 5 bases and J 8 bases; nucleotides not matched to a gene: 11. CDR1 KGHDR and CDR2 SFDVKD come from the germline V gene. CDR3 length: 15 residues. The CDR3 sequence is CATSVGGTGRYGYTF. The CDR3 DNA is TGTGCCACCAGTGTGGGGGGGACAGGGCGCTACGGCTACACCTTC.

This clonotype has at least ten counts. J is TRBJ2-5 and V is TRBV11-2; 7 nucleotides align to TRBD2. CDR3 size: 15 residues. The V gene's germline CDR1 is SGHAT and CDR2 FQNNGV. V trimming: 5 bases; J trimming: 3 bases; junction bases outside the gene matches: 9. The CDR3 sequence is CASSQDVLAEETQYF. The CDR3 DNA follows: TGTGCCAGCAGCCAAGACGTTCTAGCGGAAGAGACCCAGTACTTC.